One and the same sample provided the 5 T cell receptor beta chains below, sequenced in a study of blood T cell repertoires in COVID-19. Only in-frame clones appear in the TCRdb table, and some are missing; sequencing was by immunoSEQ multiplex PCR. This sample yields about 170,000 clones, of which over 70% are seen a single time; roughly a tenth belongs to the top ten. The sample consisted of peripheral blood. These TCRs come from a woman of 80 years or more with active or convalescent COVID-19.

The chain recombines TRBV5-1 with TRBJ2-7, with 8 nucleotides matching TRBD1. Germline V gene data show CDR1 as SGHRS and CDR2 as YFSETQ. V lost 3 bases, J lost 2 bases, and 10 bases stayed unmatched. The CDR3 spans 16 residues. In DNA, the CDR3 is TGCGCCAGCAGCTCGAGTTCCGGGACAGGCACCTACGAGCAGTACTTC. Encoded protein: CASSSSSGTGTYEQYF.

The chain couples TRBV19 to TRBJ2-5, with 13 bases lining up with TRBD2. CDR3 length: 19 amino acids. J was trimmed by 2 bases and V by 3 bases; bases with no gene match: 12. Germline V gene data show CDR1 as LNHDA and CDR2 as SQIVND (reference sequence). The chain's CDR3 is CASSIRGPTSGGSQETQYF. CDR3 in DNA: TGTGCCAGTAGTATCCGGGGGCCGACTAGCGGGGGGTCTCAAGAGACCCAGTACTTC. Based on the CDR3 plus reference TRBV19 and TRBJ2-5, the full variable domain is DGGITQSPKYLFRKEGQNVTLSCEQNLNHDAMYWYRQDPGQGLRLIYYSQIVNDFQKGDIAEGYSVSREKKESFPLTVTSAQKNPTAFYLCASSIRGPTSGGSQETQYFGPGTRLLVL.

The J gene is TRBJ1-1, the V gene TRBV9, with D uncertain. The CDR3 sequence is 13 residues long. Deletions cut 3 bases from V and 2 bases from J, with 8 bases between. Germline V gene sequence: CDR1 SGDLS, CDR2 YYNGEE. The CDR3 is CASSEHSNTEAFF. The CDR3 DNA is TGTGCCAGCAGCGAACACAGTAACACTGAAGCTTTCTTT.

The rearrangement uses TRBV5-1 and TRBJ2-3, with a weak D call TRBD2 (6 bases). CDR1 and CDR2 (germline): SGHRS, YFSETQ. V lost 1 base and J 6 bases, leaving 12 bases between the germline ends. The length of the CDR3 is 14 residues. In DNA form, the CDR3 reads TGCGCCAGCAGCTTGAAGCCAGGGAGGGATACGCAGTATTTT. This codes for CASSLKPGRDTQYF.

In this sample, this clone turned up a few times. J is TRBJ1-1 and V is TRBV10-3; tentative D call: TRBD1 (5 bases). This CDR3 comprises 13 residues. V was shortened by 7 bases and J by 3 bases, with 12 bases between the two germline ends. Germline-derived CDR1 and CDR2 are ENHRY and SYGVKD. The CDR3 coding sequence is TGTGCCATCAAGGCGGGGGGGGACACTGAAGCTTTCTTT. It is translated as CAIKAGGDTEAFF.